One sample yielded the 27 T cell receptor beta chains listed below, sequenced in a study of response to subunit inactivated influenza vaccine. TCRdb reprocessed the RT-PCR reads with MiXCR, giving one entry per CDR3 protein. The data contain hundreds of thousands of distinct CDR3 sequences, approximately 11% of them seen just once; the ten biggest clones take up approximately 11%. These data were likewise used in another study, on T cells expressing NK-cell markers. That work states: The authors generated TCR beta cDNA through 5'RACE template switching with UMIs.

Sample: PBMCs from blood, taken on the day of vaccination. The receptors here all came from a middle-aged man who received an inactivated influenza vaccine.

This rearrangement joins TRBV7-2 to TRBJ2-3, with D tentatively TRBD1 or TRBD2 (6 bases each). CDR1 and CDR2 (germline): SGHTA, FQGNSA. The CDR3 extends over 17 amino acids. V dropped 1 base and J dropped 4 bases, with 18 bases sitting between them. The CDR3 reads CASSLGGLGGSADTQYF. The CDR3 DNA follows: TGTGCCAGCAGCTTAGGGGGGCTGGGAGGTTCTGCAGATACGCAGTATTTT.

This sequence joins TRBV6-1 and TRBJ1-1, with TRBD1 matching 7 bases. Losses at the gene ends were 0 bases for V and 5 bases for J; bases not matched to a gene: 6. Germline assignment: CDR1 MNHNS and CDR2 SASEGT. The CDR3 contains 15 residues. The CDR3 DNA follows: TGTGCCAGCAGTGAAGCTTCAGGGGGAGGAACTGAAGCTTTCTTT. It specifies CASSEASGGGTEAFF.

This clonotype has a count of ten or more. The chain recombines TRBV5-6 with TRBJ2-7, with 12 bases that match TRBD2. Looked up from germline, CDR1 is SGHDT and CDR2 is YYEEEE. J gave up 1 base and V 4 bases, and 3 bases lay outside the gene matches. The CDR3 sequence is 15 residues long. The CDR3 nucleotides read TGTGCCAGCAGCCGTGGACTAGCGGGATCCTACGAGCAGTACTTC. This sequence encodes CASSRGLAGSYEQYF.

The V gene is TRBV5-6, the J gene TRBJ1-2; 10 bases agree with TRBD1. The junction had 10 bases not matched to a gene; V was cut back by 3 bases and J by 2 bases. The CDR3 totals 17 residues. The germline V gene encodes CDR1 SGHDT and CDR2 YYEEEE. This chain's CDR3 is CASSSRTRDRGNYGYTF. As DNA, the CDR3 is TGTGCCAGCAGCTCAAGAACGCGGGACAGGGGAAACTATGGCTACACCTTC. Looking up the rest from reference TRBV5-6 and TRBJ1-2 gives the full variable domain: DAGVTQSPTHLIKTRGQQVTLRCSPKSGHDTVSWYQQALGQGPQFIFQYYEEEERQRGNFPDRFSGHQFPNYSSELNVNALLLGDSALYLCASSSRTRDRGNYGYTFGSGTRLTVV.

This clonotype was detected a few times. The gene calls are TRBV12-3 or TRBV12-4 and TRBJ2-7; D ambiguous. Trimming removed 5 bases at V and 0 bases at J, with 14 bases between. The CDR3 covers 15 residues. The CDR3 here is CASSTSPGNSYEQYF. CDR3 bases: TGTGCCAGCAGTACCTCCCCGGGCAACTCCTACGAGCAGTACTTC.

This clonotype was seen a few times. This rearrangement joins TRBV28 to TRBJ2-5; 9 bases line up with TRBD2. V lost 0 bases, J lost 14 bases, and 22 bases stayed unmatched. This CDR3 is 18 amino acids long. Per germline, CDR1 MDHEN and CDR2 SYDVKM. The CDR3 sequence: CASSLWRGGAPRPSGPYF. The CDR3 DNA reads as TGTGCCAGCAGTTTATGGCGCGGGGGGGCCCCGAGACCCAGTGGCCCCTACTTC.

This clonotype was seen a handful of times. The chain joins TRBV5-4 to TRBJ2-5; weak D call: TRBD1 (5 bases). The CDR3 extends over 13 amino acids. Trimming pared 4 bases from V and 1 base from J, leaving 8 bases between. Germline CDR1 and CDR2: SGHNT and YYREEE (reference sequence). CDR3 amino acids: CASSHRTQETQYF. The CDR3 coding sequence is TGTGCCAGCAGCCACAGGACCCAAGAGACCCAGTACTTC.

In its sample, this clonotype was seen many times. The chain has TRBV10-3 and TRBJ1-2; D remains unclear. The germline gives CDR1 ENHRY, CDR2 SYGVKD. V was cut by 10 bases and J by 4 bases, with 13 bases left in between. The CDR3 sequence is 12 residues long. This chain's CDR3 is CATSDGSYGYTF. Here the CDR3 DNA reads TGTGCCACGTCGGACGGCAGCTATGGCTACACCTTC.

This clonotype showed up just a few times. V is TRBV20-1 and J is TRBJ2-7, with D possibly matching TRBD1 (6 bases). The CDR3 runs 13 residues. Germline V CDR1 and CDR2: DFQATT, SNEGSKA (reference sequence). The V end was cut by 4 bases, the J end by 2 bases, with 12 bases between. For the CDR3, the DNA is TGCAGTGCTAATTTAGGGGGAGCCTACGAGCAGTACTTC. Its protein product is CSANLGGAYEQYF.

This clonotype was detected only a few times. The CDR3 here is CASSPGHNEQYF. CDR3 DNA sequence: TGTGCCAGCAGTCCTGGACACAACGAGCAGTACTTC. The chain couples TRBV6-2 or TRBV6-3 to TRBJ2-7, with a weak D call TRBD1 (5 bases). Germline V lookup: CDR1 MNHEY, CDR2 SVGEGT. This CDR3 has 12 amino acids. V was clipped by 5 bases and J by 5 bases, with 10 bases between them.

The chain combines TRBV7-8 with TRBJ1-5; D call uncertain. This CDR3 comprises 17 residues. Germline V gene data show CDR1 as SGHVS and CDR2 as FQNEAQ. V lost 5 bases to trimming and J lost 9 bases, with 26 bases between them. CDR3 sequence: CASSLIGGRSRVGPQHF. CDR3 bases: TGTGCCAGCAGCCTAATTGGTGGCAGGTCCCGCGTTGGGCCCCAGCATTTT. Supplemented by reference TRBV7-8 and TRBJ1-5, the full variable domain reads GAGVSQSPRYKVAKRGQDVALRCDPISGHVSLFWYQQALGQGPEFLTYFQNEAQLDKSGLPSDRFFAERPEGSVSTLKIQRTQQEDSAVYLCASSLIGGRSRVGPQHFGDGTRLSIL.

This clonotype appeared a few times. With a much larger clone just one base away, this may be a read error. This chain links TRBV5-5 with TRBJ2-1; 9 bases are shared with TRBD1. Germline V gene data show CDR1 as SGHKS and CDR2 as YYEKEE (reference sequence). CDR3 length equals 13 residues. J lost 6 bases, V lost 4 bases, and 2 bases had no gene match. The CDR3 region has the DNA TGTGCCAGCAGCGCGACAGGGGGCAATGAGCAGTTCTTC. Encoded protein: CASSATGGNEQFF.

This clonotype was counted at least ten times. J is TRBJ2-7 and V is TRBV29-1; D is uncertain. The CDR3 covers 13 residues. The V end lost 4 bases, the J end lost 4 bases, and 14 bases lay between the germline ends. From germline, CDR1 is SQVTM and CDR2 ANQGSEA. CDR3 in amino acids: CSVGGYSAYEQYF. As DNA, the CDR3 is TGCAGCGTTGGTGGCTATTCGGCTTACGAGCAGTACTTC.

This clonotype occurred a few times. The J gene is TRBJ2-1, the V gene TRBV5-1, with 8 nucleotides matching TRBD1. V trimming: 5 bases; J trimming: 0 bases; junction bases outside the gene matches: 4. CDR1 SGHRS and CDR2 YFSETQ come from the germline V gene. CDR3 size: 15 residues. CDR3 region: CASSTGTGSYNEQFF. The DNA of the CDR3 is TGCGCCAGCAGTACCGGGACAGGCTCCTACAATGAGCAGTTCTTC.

This clonotype was picked up a small number of times. V usage is TRBV10-3 and J usage is TRBJ2-6; D may be TRBD2 (5 bases). CDR1 and CDR2 from the germline V gene are ENHRY and SYGVKD. This CDR3 is built from 17 residues. V gave up 3 bases and J gave up 0 bases, with 12 bases separating them. The CDR3 DNA sequence: TGTGCCATCAGTGAAGGAGGCACATACTCTGGGGCCAACGTCCTGACTTTC. The encoded protein is CAISEGGTYSGANVLTF.

The gene calls are TRBV7-2 and TRBJ2-5; D remains unclear. V shed 3 bases and J shed 2 bases, with 13 bases lying between them. The CDR3 totals 15 residues. Germline values: CDR1 SGHTA, CDR2 FQGNSA. The CDR3 sequence is CASSFFRRQQETQYF. The CDR3 DNA follows: TGTGCCAGCAGCTTTTTCCGCCGGCAACAAGAGACCCAGTACTTC.

The rearrangement links TRBV13 to TRBJ1-2; 9 bases fit TRBD1. The CDR3 extends over 19 amino acids. CDR1 and CDR2 (germline): PRHDT, FYEKMQ (reference sequence). The junction had 15 bases not matched to a gene; V was cut back by 0 bases and J by 4 bases. The CDR3 here is CASSLGWGQGGLDGYGYTF. The CDR3 bases are TGTGCCAGCAGCTTAGGCTGGGGACAGGGAGGTCTTGATGGCTATGGCTACACCTTC.

The gene calls are TRBV28 and TRBJ2-5; D may be TRBD2 (5 bases). Per germline, CDR1 MDHEN and CDR2 SYDVKM. The CDR3 totals 16 residues. Trimming removed 6 bases at V and 4 bases at J, with 21 bases between. The CDR3 loop is CASRSVSAGRRETQYF. In DNA form, the CDR3 reads TGTGCCAGCAGATCTGTGTCGGCGGGCCGCCGAGAGACCCAGTACTTC.

The chain uses TRBV4-2 and TRBJ2-7; 9 nucleotides align to TRBD2. This CDR3 comprises 16 residues. V was pared by 1 base and J by 5 bases, with 9 bases of the junction left unmatched. The germline V gene has CDR1 LGHNA and CDR2 YNFKEQ. In DNA form, the CDR3 reads TGTGCCAGCAGCCAAGTGGGCGGACTAGCGAACCACGAGCAGTACTTC. Amino acids: CASSQVGGLANHEQYF.

This clonotype occurred many times. V is TRBV6-2 or TRBV6-3 and J is TRBJ2-7; weak D call: TRBD1 (5 bases). This CDR3 comprises 12 residues. The V end lost 5 bases, the J end lost 3 bases, and 8 bases lay between the germline ends. From germline, CDR1 is MNHEY and CDR2 SVGEGT. The chain's CDR3 is CASSQQVYEQYF. The CDR3 DNA reads as TGTGCCAGCAGTCAACAGGTCTACGAGCAGTACTTC.

This clonotype occurred a few times. The chain couples TRBV6-2 or TRBV6-3 to TRBJ2-1, with 9 nucleotides matching TRBD2. Germline lookup yields CDR1 MNHEY and CDR2 SVGEGT. V was pared by 4 bases and J by 6 bases, with 7 bases of the junction left unmatched. The CDR3 length is 15 residues. The CDR3 sequence: CASSFLAGVVNEQFF. The CDR3 DNA reads as TGTGCCAGCAGTTTCTTAGCGGGGGTGGTCAATGAGCAGTTCTTC.

This chain links TRBV29-1 with TRBJ2-5; 8 positions match TRBD2. The CDR3 totals 13 residues. CDR1 and CDR2 (germline): SQVTM, ANQGSEA. V gave up 2 bases and J gave up 5 bases; unmatched junction bases: 4. The CDR3 spells CSVEPGLGETQYF. CDR3 nucleotides: TGCAGCGTTGAACCGGGACTAGGGGAGACCCAGTACTTC.

This clonotype was detected only a few times. The DNA for the CDR3 is TGTGCCAGCAGTCTACACCCCCCCGTTCTCTACGAGCAGTACTTC. Protein: CASSLHPPVLYEQYF. This rearrangement joins TRBV27 to TRBJ2-7; D is uncertain. The CDR3 spans 15 residues. V shed 5 bases and J shed 3 bases, with 17 bases lying between them. CDR1 is MNHEY and CDR2 is SMNVEV in the germline V gene (reference sequence).

This clonotype has more than one count but fewer than ten. The chain couples TRBV7-9 to TRBJ1-4, with D possibly matching TRBD1 (5 bases). Germline V gene lookup returns CDR1 SEHNR and CDR2 FQNEAQ (reference sequence). V was pared by 0 bases and J by 5 bases, with 7 bases between. This CDR3 has 14 amino acids. CDR3 DNA: TGTGCCAGCAGCTTAGCAGGGGCAAATGAAAAACTGTTTTTT. Its translation: CASSLAGANEKLFF.

This clonotype came up a few times. The chain carries TRBV2 and TRBJ1-2; 10 bases fit TRBD1. The ends lost 7 bases at V and 7 bases at J; junction bases unmatched: 6. CDR1 and CDR2 from the germline V gene are SNHLY and FYNNEI. The CDR3 sequence is 13 residues long. The CDR3 DNA is TGTGCCAGCATGAGGGACAGGGGATTTGGCTACACCTTC. This gives the protein CASMRDRGFGYTF.

This rearrangement joins TRBV5-1 to TRBJ2-7; D uncertain. Trimming shortened V by 1 base and J by 6 bases, and 11 bases separated the two germline ends. Germline CDR1 is SGHRS and CDR2 is YFSETQ. The length of the CDR3 is 13 residues. This CDR3 is CASSLQGLGEQYF. In nucleotides, the CDR3 is TGCGCCAGCAGCTTGCAAGGATTGGGCGAGCAGTACTTC.

This chain links TRBV29-1 with TRBJ2-3, with D maybe TRBD2 (6 bases). Trimming removed 5 bases at V and 1 base at J, with 16 bases between. Germline V gene data show CDR1 as SQVTM and CDR2 as ANQGSEA. CDR3 length: 15 amino acids. CDR3 sequence reads: CSVPGRGTGTDTQYF. The CDR3 DNA follows: TGCAGCGTTCCCGGGCGGGGAACGGGCACAGATACGCAGTATTTT.